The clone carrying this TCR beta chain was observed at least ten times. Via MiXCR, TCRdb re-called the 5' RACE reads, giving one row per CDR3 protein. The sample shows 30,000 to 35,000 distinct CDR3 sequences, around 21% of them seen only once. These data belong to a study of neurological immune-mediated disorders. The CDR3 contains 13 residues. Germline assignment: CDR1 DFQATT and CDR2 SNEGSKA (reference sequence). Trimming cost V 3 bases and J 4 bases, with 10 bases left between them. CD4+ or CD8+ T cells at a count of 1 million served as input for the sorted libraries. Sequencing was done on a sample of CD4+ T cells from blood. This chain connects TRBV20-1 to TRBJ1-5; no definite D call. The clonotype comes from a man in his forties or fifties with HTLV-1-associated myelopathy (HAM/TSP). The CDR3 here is CSARGWGNQPQHF. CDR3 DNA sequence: TGCAGTGCTAGGGGGTGGGGAAATCAGCCCCAGCATTTT.